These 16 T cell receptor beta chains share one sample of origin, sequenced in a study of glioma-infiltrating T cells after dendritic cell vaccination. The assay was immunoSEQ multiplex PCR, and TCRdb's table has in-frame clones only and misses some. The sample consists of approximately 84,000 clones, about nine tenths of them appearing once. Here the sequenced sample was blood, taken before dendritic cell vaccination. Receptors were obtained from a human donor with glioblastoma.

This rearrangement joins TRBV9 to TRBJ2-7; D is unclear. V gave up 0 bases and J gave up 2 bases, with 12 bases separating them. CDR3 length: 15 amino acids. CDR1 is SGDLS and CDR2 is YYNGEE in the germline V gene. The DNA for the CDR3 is TGTGCCAGCAGCGTAGGAGGAGCCTTTACCTACGAGCAGTACTTC. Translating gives CASSVGGAFTYEQYF. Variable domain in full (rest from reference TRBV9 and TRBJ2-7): DSGVTQTPKHLITATGQRVTLRCSPRSGDLSVYWYQQSLDQGLQFLIQYYNGEERAKGNILERFSAQQFPDLHSELNLSSLELGDSALYFCASSVGGAFTYEQYFGPGTRLTVT.

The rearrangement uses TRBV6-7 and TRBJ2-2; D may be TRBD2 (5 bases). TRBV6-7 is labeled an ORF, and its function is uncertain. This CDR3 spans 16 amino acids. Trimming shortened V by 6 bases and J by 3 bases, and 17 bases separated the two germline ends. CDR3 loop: CASSPPLLGHTGELFF. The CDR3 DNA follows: TGTGCCAGCAGCCCCCCCCTACTAGGGCACACCGGGGAGCTGTTTTTT.

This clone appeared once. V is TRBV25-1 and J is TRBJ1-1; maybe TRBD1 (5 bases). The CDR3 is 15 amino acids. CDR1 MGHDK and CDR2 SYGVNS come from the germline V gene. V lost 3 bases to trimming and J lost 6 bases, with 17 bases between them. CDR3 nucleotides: TGTGCCAGCAGTGACCCGGGACTTAATCCGGCTGAAGCTTTCTTT. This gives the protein CASSDPGLNPAEAFF.

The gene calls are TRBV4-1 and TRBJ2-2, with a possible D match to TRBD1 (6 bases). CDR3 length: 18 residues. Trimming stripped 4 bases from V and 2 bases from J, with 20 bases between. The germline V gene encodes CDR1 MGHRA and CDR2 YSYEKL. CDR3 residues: CASSLKYTPGQNTGELFF. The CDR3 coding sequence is TGCGCCAGCAGCCTCAAGTACACTCCGGGACAAAACACCGGGGAGCTGTTTTTT.

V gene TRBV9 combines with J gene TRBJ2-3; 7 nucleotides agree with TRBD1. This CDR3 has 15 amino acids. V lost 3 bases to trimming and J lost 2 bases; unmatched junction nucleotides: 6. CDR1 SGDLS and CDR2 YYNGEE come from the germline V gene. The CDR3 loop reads CASSETGAPTDTQYF. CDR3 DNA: TGTGCCAGCAGCGAAACAGGGGCACCCACAGATACGCAGTATTTT. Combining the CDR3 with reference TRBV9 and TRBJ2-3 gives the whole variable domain DSGVTQTPKHLITATGQRVTLRCSPRSGDLSVYWYQQSLDQGLQFLIQYYNGEERAKGNILERFSAQQFPDLHSELNLSSLELGDSALYFCASSETGAPTDTQYFGPGTRLTVL.

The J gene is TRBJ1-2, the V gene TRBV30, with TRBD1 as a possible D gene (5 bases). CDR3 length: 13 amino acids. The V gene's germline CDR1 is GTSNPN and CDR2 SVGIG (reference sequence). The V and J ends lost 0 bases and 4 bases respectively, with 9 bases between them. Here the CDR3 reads CAWSVNGGYGYTF. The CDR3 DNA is TGTGCCTGGAGTGTAAACGGGGGCTATGGCTACACCTTC.

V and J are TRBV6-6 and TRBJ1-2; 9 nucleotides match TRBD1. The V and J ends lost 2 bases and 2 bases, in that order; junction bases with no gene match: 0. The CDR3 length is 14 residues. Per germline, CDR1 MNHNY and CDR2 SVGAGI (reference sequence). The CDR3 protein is CASSYDRGNYGYTF. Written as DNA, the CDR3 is TGTGCCAGCAGTTACGACAGGGGGAACTATGGCTACACCTTC.

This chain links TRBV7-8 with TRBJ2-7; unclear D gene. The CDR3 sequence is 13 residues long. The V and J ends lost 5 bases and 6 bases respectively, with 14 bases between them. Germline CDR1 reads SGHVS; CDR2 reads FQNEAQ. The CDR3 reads CASSPSTGFEQYF. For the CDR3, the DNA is TGTGCCAGCAGCCCCAGTACGGGTTTCGAGCAGTACTTC.

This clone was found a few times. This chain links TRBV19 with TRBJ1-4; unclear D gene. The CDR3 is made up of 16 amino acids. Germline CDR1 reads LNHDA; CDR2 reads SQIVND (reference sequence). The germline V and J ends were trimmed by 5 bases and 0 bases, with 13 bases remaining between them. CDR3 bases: TGTGCCAGTAGTCACGTTGCCGGGGCAACTAATGAAAAACTGTTTTTT. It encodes CASSHVAGATNEKLFF.

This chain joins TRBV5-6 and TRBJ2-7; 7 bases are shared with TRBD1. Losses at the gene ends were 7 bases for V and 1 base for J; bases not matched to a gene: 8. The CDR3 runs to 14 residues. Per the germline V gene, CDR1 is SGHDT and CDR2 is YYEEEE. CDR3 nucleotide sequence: TGTGCCAGCCGGCCGGCAGGGGGTTCCTACGAGCAGTACTTC. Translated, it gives CASRPAGGSYEQYF.

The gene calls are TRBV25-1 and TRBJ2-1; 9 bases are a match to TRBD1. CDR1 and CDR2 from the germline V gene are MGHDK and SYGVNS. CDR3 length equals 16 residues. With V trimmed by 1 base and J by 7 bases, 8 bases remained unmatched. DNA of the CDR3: TGTGCCAGCAGTGAATCGGGACAGGGTTTAGGGAATGAGCAGTTCTTC. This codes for CASSESGQGLGNEQFF.

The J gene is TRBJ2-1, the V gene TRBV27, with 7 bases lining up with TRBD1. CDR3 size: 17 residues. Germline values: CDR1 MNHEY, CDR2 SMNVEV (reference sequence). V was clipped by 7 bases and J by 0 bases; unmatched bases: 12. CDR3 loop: CASTITKGGDSYNEQFF. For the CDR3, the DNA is TGTGCCAGCACCATTACAAAAGGGGGCGACTCCTACAATGAGCAGTTCTTC.

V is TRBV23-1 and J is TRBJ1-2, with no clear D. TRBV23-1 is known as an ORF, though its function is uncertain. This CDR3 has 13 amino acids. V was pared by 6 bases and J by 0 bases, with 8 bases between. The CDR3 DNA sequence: TGCGCCAGCAGGACAATAGCTAACTATGGCTACACCTTC. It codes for CASRTIANYGYTF.

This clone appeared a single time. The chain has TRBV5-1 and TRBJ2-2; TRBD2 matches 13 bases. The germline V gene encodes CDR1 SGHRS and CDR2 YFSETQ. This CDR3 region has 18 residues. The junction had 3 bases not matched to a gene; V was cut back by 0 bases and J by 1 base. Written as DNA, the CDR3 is TGCGCCAGCAGCTTGGGACTAGCGGGGGGCTTGAACACCGGGGAGCTGTTTTTT. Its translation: CASSLGLAGGLNTGELFF.

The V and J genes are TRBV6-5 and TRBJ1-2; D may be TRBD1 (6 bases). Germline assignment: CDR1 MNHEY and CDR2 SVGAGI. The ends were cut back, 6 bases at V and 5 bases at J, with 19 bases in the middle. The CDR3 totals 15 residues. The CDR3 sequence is CASRPTGIRGYGYTF. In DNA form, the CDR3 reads TGTGCCAGCAGACCCACAGGGATAAGAGGTTATGGCTACACCTTC.

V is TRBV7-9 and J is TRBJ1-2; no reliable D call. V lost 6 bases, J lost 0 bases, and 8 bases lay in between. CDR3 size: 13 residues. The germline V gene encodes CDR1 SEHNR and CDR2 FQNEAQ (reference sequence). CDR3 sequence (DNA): TGTGCCAGCAGGTTCGAGACTAACTATGGCTACACCTTC. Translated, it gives CASRFETNYGYTF.